This TCR beta chain stems from a study of metastatic and nonmetastatic thyroid tumors. Study background: Across blood and tumor or nodule tissue, repertoires from malignant and benign thyroid patients were compared with one another.

Under the authors' procedure: The distant-metastasis classifier for papillary thyroid cancer was built from CDR3 differences across clinicopathological groups. Using MiXCR, TCRdb re-called clones from the PCR reads. TCRdb assigned the V and J calls; the authors' analysis was not used. The table has 20,000 to 25,000 clones, roughly a sixth seen once. All patients were treatment-naive before thyroid surgery. CDR1 is MNHEY, CDR2 SVGEGT, per germline. CDR3 size: 15 residues. V dropped 0 bases and J dropped 4 bases, with 12 bases sitting between them. Sequenced sample: tumor tissue. The receptor comes from a female donor with papillary thyroid cancer or a benign thyroid nodule (not recorded which). Some clones in this sample may be carry-over from other donors' samples. The rearrangement uses TRBV6-2 or TRBV6-3 and TRBJ1-2, with a possible D match to TRBD1 (6 bases). CDR3 in amino acids: CASSYSTGQIYGYTF. The CDR3 nucleotides are TGTGCCAGCAGTTACTCGACTGGACAGATCTATGGCTACACCTTC.